The source of this TCR beta chain is a study of cytomegalovirus exposure and HLA in healthy donors. Study conclusions and caveats: Later on, an analysis found that several of the most significant clusters appeared to be linked to common viral pathogens, which included parvovirus B19.

Of note for this clone: Its antigen is not known.

Primers for the PCR totalled 60 Vbeta and 13 Jbeta. Sequenced by immunoSEQ multiplex PCR; TCRdb stores in-frame clones only, minus some. The sample records more than 200,000 clones, more than 75% being singletons. CDR3 length equals 18 residues. Germline-derived CDR1 and CDR2 are SGHKS and YYEKEE (reference sequence). The V and J ends lost 3 bases and 1 base respectively, with 23 bases between them. The chain combines TRBV5-5 with TRBJ2-7, with TRBD1 as a possible D gene (9 bases). The clonotype originates from a man aged 40-49 years in good health and CMV-seropositive. Sample: PBMCs. This CDR3 is CASSSPRSSGTGSYEQYF. The DNA for the CDR3 is TGTGCCAGCAGCTCCCCTCGGAGTAGCGGGACAGGGTCCTACGAGCAGTACTTC.